The table lists the clone carrying this T cell receptor (beta chain) with a few counts. This sample stems from a study of blood T cell repertoires in COVID-19. Looking at the study overall: Samples representing acute and convalescent COVID-19 were sourced from the United States, Italy and Spain.

Original methodology: Using reference gene primer amplification, nucleated cell counts were estimated. Repertoires were generated with immunoSEQ multiplex PCR, while TCRdb's copy carries only in-frame clones and drops some. That table gives V, J and clone size, and the DNA gave D and trimming. Of hundreds of thousands of clones listed, around 84% are singletons. Which cohort a participant joined came from the clinical history participants gave. Looked up from germline, CDR1 is WSHSY and CDR2 is SAAADI. The ends were cut back, 6 bases at V and 4 bases at J, with 16 bases in the middle. The CDR3 is 15 amino acids.

The receptor's source is a man aged 40-50 years who had been exposed to COVID-19. Sequenced: PBMCs or T cells enriched from blood (not recorded which). The V and J genes are TRBV10-2 and TRBJ1-5, with a tentative D call TRBD1 (6 bases). Written as DNA, the CDR3 is TGCGCCAGCAGCCCTTACGACACAGGGAATCAGCCCCAGCATTTT. It translates to CASSPYDTGNQPQHF.